Listed here are 29 T cell receptor beta chains from one sample, sequenced in a study of T cell changes during pregnancy in multiple sclerosis. Method: immunoSEQ multiplex PCR; TCRdb's copy keeps in-frame clones and lacks some. This sample has about 35,000 clones, with more than 70% found just once. Sequencing used CD4+ T cells from peripheral blood mononuclear cells, obtained after pregnancy. The receptor set was obtained from a female donor in good health, enrolled as a control in a pregnancy study.

CDR3 sequence (DNA): TGTGCCAGCAGTGAAGGGTCTAGCGGGGGGCATGAGCAGTTCTTC. Amino acids: CASSEGSSGGHEQFF. The chain combines TRBV6-4 with TRBJ2-1; 11 bases are shared with TRBD2. The CDR3 has 15 residues. The germline V gene encodes CDR1 MRHNA and CDR2 SNTAGT. The ends lost 3 bases at V and 8 bases at J; junction bases unmatched: 6.

The J gene is TRBJ1-2, the V gene TRBV9; 9 nucleotides line up with TRBD1. After removal of 4 bases from V and 4 bases from J, the junction contained 11 bases not matched to a gene. The CDR3 consists of 16 residues. Per the germline V gene, CDR1 is SGDLS and CDR2 is YYNGEE. CDR3 sequence reads: CASSSDIATGGYGYTF. CDR3 DNA: TGTGCCAGCAGCTCAGACATTGCGACAGGGGGCTATGGCTACACCTTC.

This clone was seen a single time. The chain combines TRBV19 with TRBJ2-7; TRBD2 agrees at 9 bases. Germline CDR1 reads LNHDA; CDR2 reads SQIVND (reference sequence). V lost 6 bases to trimming and J lost 9 bases; unmatched junction nucleotides: 15. CDR3 size: 15 residues. The CDR3 DNA is TGTGCCAGTAGGCCGACTAGCGGAGCCCCTACGGTGCAGTACTTC. Protein sequence: CASRPTSGAPTVQYF.

The CDR3 DNA reads TGTGCCAGCAGTCCGGACTCCGCCGGTTCCTACAATGAGCAGTTCTTC. Translated: CASSPDSAGSYNEQFF. V usage is TRBV28 and J usage is TRBJ2-1; perhaps TRBD2 as D (5 bases). The CDR3 covers 16 residues. Per germline, CDR1 MDHEN and CDR2 SYDVKM. Trimming cost V 5 bases and J 1 base, with 15 bases left between them.

The chain recombines TRBV5-1 with TRBJ2-7; TRBD2 might be the D (5 bases). The V gene's germline CDR1 is SGHRS and CDR2 YFSETQ. Deletions cut 1 base from V and 9 bases from J, with 14 bases between. CDR3 size: 13 residues. The CDR3 DNA reads as TGCGCCAGCAGCTTGACAGCGGACGCGGGGCAGTACTTC. Protein product: CASSLTADAGQYF.

The chain links TRBV10-3 to TRBJ1-5; 9 bases agree with TRBD1. V lost 3 bases and J lost 1; bases outside the gene matches: 4. CDR3 size: 16 residues. The germline V gene has CDR1 ENHRY and CDR2 SYGVKD. CDR3 protein: CAISEGTGISNQPQHF. The CDR3 region has the DNA TGTGCCATCAGTGAAGGGACAGGGATAAGCAATCAGCCCCAGCATTTT.

The chain has TRBV2 and TRBJ1-1; a weak D match, TRBD1 (5 bases). The germline CDR1 and CDR2 sequences are SNHLY and FYNNEI. The CDR3 has 13 amino acids. The V end lost 6 bases, the J end lost 6 bases, and 14 bases lay between the germline ends. In DNA form, the CDR3 reads TGTGCCAGCAGGCGCGGACATTTATCTGAAGCTTTCTTT. Residues: CASRRGHLSEAFF.

This clone showed up just a few times. The CDR3: CASSWGPGQGSSYEQYF. CDR3 in DNA: TGTGCCAGCAGCTGGGGACCCGGACAGGGTTCCTCCTACGAGCAGTACTTC. The rearrangement uses TRBV11-1 and TRBJ2-7; TRBD1 agrees at 8 bases. J gave up 0 bases and V 4 bases, and 11 bases lay outside the gene matches. From germline, CDR1 is SGHAT and CDR2 FQDESV (reference sequence). The CDR3 has 17 amino acids. Filled out from reference TRBV11-1 and TRBJ2-7, the complete variable domain reads EAEVAQSPRYKITEKSQAVAFWCDPISGHATLYWYRQILGQGPELLVQFQDESVVDDSQLPKDRFSAERLKGVDSTLKIQPAELGDSAMYLCASSWGPGQGSSYEQYFGPGTRLTVT.

The chain carries TRBV7-2 and TRBJ1-5, with a possible D match to TRBD1 (5 bases). The V and J ends lost 5 bases and 0 bases respectively, with 11 bases between them. Germline assignment: CDR1 SGHTA and CDR2 FQGNSA. CDR3 size: 15 residues. As DNA, the CDR3 is TGTGCCAGCAGCGTCACCCAGGGTAGCAATCAGCCCCAGCATTTT. This encodes CASSVTQGSNQPQHF.

The V gene is TRBV9, the J gene TRBJ2-7; TRBD2 might be the D (5 bases). The CDR3 has 14 amino acids. The V gene's germline CDR1 is SGDLS and CDR2 YYNGEE. The V gene lost 0 bases and the J gene lost 4 bases, with 11 bases spanning the gap. Here the CDR3 reads CASSVGDSGYEQYF. Written as DNA, the CDR3 is TGTGCCAGCAGCGTAGGTGACTCGGGGTACGAGCAGTACTTC. The entire variable domain, with the rest obtained from reference TRBV9 and TRBJ2-7, is as follows: DSGVTQTPKHLITATGQRVTLRCSPRSGDLSVYWYQQSLDQGLQFLIQYYNGEERAKGNILERFSAQQFPDLHSELNLSSLELGDSALYFCASSVGDSGYEQYFGPGTRLTVT.

The CDR3 protein is CASSQIRSRGESNEKLFF. CDR3 DNA: TGCGCCAGCAGCCAAATAAGGAGCAGGGGGGAATCTAATGAAAAACTGTTTTTT. This chain uses TRBV4-1 with TRBJ1-4; 7 positions agree with TRBD1. From germline, CDR1 is MGHRA and CDR2 YSYEKL. CDR3 length equals 18 residues. Trimming removed 2 bases from V and 3 bases from J; junction bases left unmatched: 12.

This clone has only one observation. The chain couples TRBV19 to TRBJ2-2, with D possibly matching TRBD2 (5 bases). CDR1 is LNHDA, CDR2 SQIVND, per germline (reference sequence). The CDR3 is 14 residues long. Trimming left V 6 bases short and J 7 bases short, with 15 bases between. The CDR3 DNA is TGTGCCAGTAGGGACGGACGGGATGGCGGGGAGCTGTTTTTT. Translation: CASRDGRDGGELFF.

J is TRBJ1-1 and V is TRBV7-9; maybe TRBD1 (6 bases). Germline loops: CDR1 SEHNR, CDR2 FQNEAQ (reference sequence). This CDR3 is 14 amino acids long. Between the trimmed V and J ends, which lost 5 bases and 6 bases, there was a span of 16 bases. The CDR3 loop is CASSLGGENAEAFF. The CDR3 coding sequence is TGTGCCAGCAGCCTAGGGGGGGAAAACGCTGAAGCTTTCTTT.

The chain combines TRBV15 with TRBJ2-3; 7 bases are shared with TRBD1. From germline, CDR1 is LNHNV and CDR2 YYDKDF (reference sequence). CDR3 size: 16 residues. The trim removed 4 bases at V and 3 bases at J, leaving 10 bases unmatched. The CDR3, as DNA: TGTGCCACCAGCATACCGACAGGGATGGGTACAGATACGCAGTATTTT. This encodes CATSIPTGMGTDTQYF.

This clone came up once. The chain has TRBV27 and TRBJ2-1; D gene unclear. CDR3 length: 15 amino acids. V was shortened by 3 bases and J by 4 bases, with 13 bases between the two germline ends. Germline V gives CDR1 MNHEY, CDR2 SMNVEV (reference sequence). CDR3 loop: CASSLKQSRYNEQFF. The CDR3 coding sequence is TGTGCCAGCAGTTTGAAGCAAAGTCGGTACAATGAGCAGTTCTTC.

This rearrangement joins TRBV7-3 to TRBJ2-3; possibly TRBD1 for D (7 bases). Per germline, CDR1 SGHTA and CDR2 FQGTGA. CDR3 length: 16 amino acids. Trimming took off 4 bases at V and 3 bases at J, with 17 bases between the two ends. The DNA for the CDR3 is TGTGCCAGCAGCTCTCGGACAGGTCGGGGGACAGATACGCAGTATTTT. Amino acids: CASSSRTGRGTDTQYF.

The chain joins TRBV27 to TRBJ2-7; 8 positions match TRBD2. J lost 10 bases, V lost 1 base, and 12 bases had no gene match. CDR3 size: 15 residues. Germline V lookup: CDR1 MNHEY, CDR2 SMNVEV (reference sequence). The CDR3 sequence: CASSLFWRAGAEQYF. The CDR3 nucleotides read TGTGCCAGCAGTTTATTTTGGCGAGCGGGAGCGGAACAGTACTTC.

This chain uses TRBV6-4 with TRBJ2-1; TRBD2 matches 9 bases. This CDR3 contains 17 residues. V was clipped by 0 bases and J by 2 bases; unmatched bases: 5. Germline CDR1 reads MRHNA; CDR2 reads SNTAGT. DNA of the CDR3: TGTGCCAGCAGTGACTCGAGCGGCGGGGGGGCCTACAATGAGCAGTTCTTC. It codes for CASSDSSGGGAYNEQFF.

This clone was picked up a small number of times. V usage is TRBV7-2 and J usage is TRBJ1-1; TRBD1 matches 8 bases. Germline V gene sequence: CDR1 SGHTA, CDR2 FQGNSA. The CDR3 contains 15 residues. J lost 1 base, V lost 5 bases, and 6 bases had no gene match. CDR3 bases: TGTGCCAGCAGCATCCACGGGACAGGGAACACTGAAGCTTTCTTT. Its translation: CASSIHGTGNTEAFF.

This sequence joins TRBV28 and TRBJ2-7; the match to TRBD1 covers 9 bases. Germline-derived CDR1 and CDR2 are MDHEN and SYDVKM. This CDR3 comprises 14 residues. V shed 6 bases, J shed 1 base, and the junction held 4 bases outside the gene matches. CDR3 protein: CASRDDRGSYEQYF. The CDR3 nucleotides are TGTGCCAGCAGGGATGACAGGGGGTCCTACGAGCAGTACTTC.

This clone was seen just once. The rearrangement links TRBV11-2 to TRBJ2-1, with 12 bases matching TRBD2. This CDR3 has 18 residues. The germline CDR1 and CDR2 sequences are SGHAT and FQNNGV. With V trimmed by 5 bases and J by 0 bases, 8 bases remained unmatched. The CDR3 region has the DNA TGTGCCAGCAGCCGTTACTCGGGACTAGCGGGCTCCTACAATGAGCAGTTCTTC. Protein product: CASSRYSGLAGSYNEQFF.

This clone counts as medium-sized. In DNA form, the CDR3 reads TGTGCCAGCAGCTCCCTAGCGGGAAGGGCTAACAATGAGCAGTTCTTC. Its protein is CASSSLAGRANNEQFF. V and J are TRBV5-4 and TRBJ2-1; TRBD2 matches at 9 bases. Losses at the gene ends were 3 bases for V and 5 bases for J; bases not matched to a gene: 9. Germline lookup yields CDR1 SGHNT and CDR2 YYREEE (reference sequence). CDR3 size: 16 residues.

The V and J genes are TRBV5-1 and TRBJ1-2; the D gene is possibly TRBD1 (6 bases). Germline loops: CDR1 SGHRS, CDR2 YFSETQ. CDR3 size: 15 residues. V dropped 0 bases and J dropped 8 bases, with 17 bases sitting between them. CDR3 coding DNA: TGCGCCAGCAGCTTGGTGGTCCAGGGGACACGGGGCTACACCTTC. It codes for CASSLVVQGTRGYTF.

The V and J genes are TRBV18 and TRBJ1-5; D is unresolved. Trimming removed 5 bases from V and 3 bases from J, with 17 bases in between. This CDR3 region has 16 residues. Germline V gene data show CDR1 as KGHSH and CDR2 as LQKENI. The CDR3 coding sequence is TGTGCCAGCTCAGTGCTGCGGGCAGGACCCAATCAGCCCCAGCATTTT. Its protein product is CASSVLRAGPNQPQHF.

This chain connects TRBV5-1 to TRBJ2-3; 8 bases match TRBD2. The germline V gene has CDR1 SGHRS and CDR2 YFSETQ. The CDR3 is 16 amino acids. The ends lost 1 base at V and 4 bases at J; junction bases unmatched: 8. CDR3 nucleotides: TGCGCCAGCAGCTTGAATGGCGGGGGGCCCCCAGATACGCAGTATTTT. Translating it yields CASSLNGGGPPDTQYF.

This sequence joins TRBV28 and TRBJ2-7, with 9 bases matching TRBD1. Per germline, CDR1 MDHEN and CDR2 SYDVKM. The CDR3 covers 13 residues. Trimming at V came to 6 bases and at J to 5 bases, leaving 5 bases not matched to a gene. CDR3: CASRDRGLDEQYF. For the CDR3, the DNA is TGTGCCAGCAGGGACAGGGGTCTCGACGAGCAGTACTTC.

This chain uses TRBV10-3 with TRBJ2-1; weak D call: TRBD2 (5 bases). The CDR3 loop spans 16 amino acids. Trimming shortened V by 0 bases and J by 8 bases, and 17 bases separated the two germline ends. Germline V gene data show CDR1 as ENHRY and CDR2 as SYGVKD. CDR3 nucleotide sequence: TGTGCCATCAGTGAGTCACGGGATCCCTCAAGAGATGAGCAGTTCTTC. Its protein product is CAISESRDPSRDEQFF.

The chain is built from TRBV5-1 and TRBJ1-4, with D unresolved. The length of the CDR3 is 15 residues. The germline V and J ends were trimmed by 3 bases and 7 bases, with 16 bases remaining between them. The germline CDR1 and CDR2 sequences are SGHRS and YFSETQ. CDR3 sequence reads: CASSWSFPPREKLFF. The CDR3 DNA sequence: TGCGCCAGCAGCTGGAGCTTCCCCCCCCGTGAAAAACTGTTTTTT.

The chain employs TRBV19 and TRBJ2-2, with a weak D call TRBD1 (5 bases). Germline CDR1 reads LNHDA; CDR2 reads SQIVND (reference sequence). Trimming took 3 bases from V and 6 from J, leaving 8 bases between them. The CDR3 length is 13 residues. CDR3 residues: CASSMTDSGELFF. The CDR3 DNA is TGTGCCAGTAGTATGACAGATTCCGGGGAGCTGTTTTTT.